A selection of T cell receptor beta chains follows, all from one sample in a study of cytomegalovirus exposure and HLA in healthy donors. Only in-frame clones appear in the TCRdb table, and some are missing; sequencing was by immunoSEQ multiplex PCR. The sample has about 110,000 clones, approximately 16% seen once. Sample: PBMCs. The receptor source for this set is a female donor in good health and CMV-seronegative. CDR3s include the opening cysteine and the closing phenylalanine or tryptophan. The order of the fields is J gene, V gene, D gene, clone size, CDR3 DNA, CDR3 protein. A D gene is named only where the DNA matches it firmly. Expanded clones are given a class, and other clones once, few, many or no size at all.

TRBJ2-7,TRBV28,TRBD1,-,TGTGCCAGCAGACTCGGGGGGACAGGGTTGGACGAGCAGTACTTC,CASRLGGTGLDEQYF
TRBJ2-7,TRBV5-1,TRBD1,-,TGCGCCAGCAGCTTGGGACAGGGCTTGTGGTACGAGCAGTACTTC,CASSLGQGLWYEQYF
TRBJ1-4,TRBV6-5,TRBD1,-,TGTGCCAGCAGTTCCCGGGACAGCAATGAAAAACTGTTTTTT,CASSSRDSNEKLFF
TRBJ1-2,TRBV5-6,-,-,TGTGCCAGCAGCTTTACAGGGATAGAGGGCTACACCTTC,CASSFTGIEGYTF
TRBJ1-6,TRBV5-6,-,-,TGTGCCAGCACCCCGGGGAACGGAGCGGTGGGATCCTATAATTCACCCCTCCACTTT,CASTPGNGAVGSYNSPLHF
TRBJ1-2,TRBV28,-,once,TGTGCCAGCCGGGTAGGGGGTTTTGGCTACACCTTC,CASRVGGFGYTF
TRBJ2-7,TRBV2,-,-,TGTGCCAGCACGGGTTTCTACGAGCAGTACTTC,CASTGFYEQYF
TRBJ2-3,TRBV30,-,few,TGTGCCTGGAGTCTGGAGGGGGATACGCAGTATTTT,CAWSLEGDTQYF
TRBJ2-2,TRBV7-2,-,few,TGTGCCAGCAGCTTAGCGGCGGGGCTTGTGGTTGGGGAGCTGTTTTTT,CASSLAAGLVVGELFF
TRBJ1-3,TRBV4-3,-,-,TGCGCCAGCAGCCAAGACTCGGGGGACACCATATATTTT,CASSQDSGDTIYF
TRBJ2-7,TRBV6-1,TRBD2,-,TGTGCCAGCAGGGGGGGGATCGAAATCTACGAGCAGTACTTC,CASRGGIEIYEQYF
TRBJ1-2,TRBV11-2,-,few,TGTGCCAGCAGCTTAGATCGGGGAGGGGCCTTCTATGGCTACACCTTC,CASSLDRGGAFYGYTF
TRBJ1-4,TRBV5-1,TRBD1,-,TGCGCCAGCAGCTCTGGGACAGGGGGCGCTCCTAATGAAAAACTGTTTTTT,CASSSGTGGAPNEKLFF
TRBJ2-1,TRBV9,-,few,TGTGCCAGCAGCGTGAGAGGCGACAATGAGCAGTTCTTC,CASSVRGDNEQFF
TRBJ1-1,TRBV7-2,TRBD1,-,TGTGCCAGCAGCCGGCAGGGGGAAACTGAAGCTTTCTTT,CASSRQGETEAFF
TRBJ2-1,TRBV7-2,TRBD2,-,TGTGCCAGCAGTGAGAAAACTAGCGGGAGCTACAATGAGCAGTTCTTC,CASSEKTSGSYNEQFF